These 20 T cell receptor beta chains share one sample of origin, sequenced in a study of T cells after yellow fever vaccination. TCRdb reprocessed the 5' RACE reads with MiXCR, giving one entry per CDR3 protein. The sample yields about 130,000 distinct CDR3 sequences, over 8% seen once. Specimen: CD8+ T cells sorted from PBMCs, collected on the day of the yellow fever booster vaccination. Receptor source: a man aged 18 to 29 who received the YFV17D yellow fever vaccine.

This clonotype appeared many times. The chain combines TRBV20-1 with TRBJ1-5; the match to TRBD1 covers 9 bases. Germline trimming cut 6 bases from V and 7 bases from J; bases unmatched to any gene: 16. Germline V CDR1 and CDR2: DFQATT, SNEGSKA (reference sequence). There are 16 residues in the CDR3. The DNA of the CDR3 is TGCAGTGCCGAACAGGGGGCATTAAAGTTAGGACAGCCCCAGCATTTT. Its protein is CSAEQGALKLGQPQHF.

This clonotype came up many times. This rearrangement joins TRBV21-1 to TRBJ2-7. TRBV21-1 is a documented pseudogene. The CDR3 extends over 14 amino acids. In nucleotides, the CDR3 is TGTGCCAGCAGCAAAGAAGGACGGTTTTACGAGCAGTACGTC. Translated, it gives CASSKEGRFYEQYV.

In this sample, this clonotype turned up a few times. J is TRBJ1-1 and V is TRBV12-3 or TRBV12-4; D ambiguous. The V end lost 7 bases, the J end lost 11 bases, and 14 bases lay between the germline ends. The CDR3 totals 11 residues. The chain's CDR3 is CASTDSVEAFF. In DNA, the CDR3 is TGTGCCAGCACAGACTCGGTTGAGGCTTTCTTT.

Remarks on this clonotype: Because the CDR3's place on the DNA is in doubt, the DNA is left out and the CDR3 is given as listed by TCRdb. This chain joins TRBV20-1 and TRBJ1-1. CDR1 and CDR2 from the germline V gene are DFQATT and SNEGSKA (reference sequence). 15 amino acids form the CDR3, both terminal residues included. CDR3 residues: CSARDDFRGNTEAFF.

This clonotype turned up a few times. The genes are TRBV11-3 and TRBJ2-5, with D possibly TRBD1 on 6 matching bases. This CDR3 has 14 residues. Trimming stripped 0 bases from V and 2 bases from J, with 7 bases between. Germline V gene data show CDR1 as SGHNT and CDR2 as YENEEA. In DNA form, the CDR3 reads TGTGCCAGCAGCTTAGAAGGGGGACAAGAGACCCAGTACTTC. Translated, it gives CASSLEGGQETQYF.

This chain links TRBV12-3 or TRBV12-4 with TRBJ2-3; 11 bases are a match to TRBD2. The J segment lost 11 bases and the V segment lost 4 bases, leaving 8 bases of the junction unmatched. The CDR3 is made up of 14 amino acids. In DNA, the CDR3 is TGTGCCAGCAGTTCCTCTAGCGGGGGGACTAAGCAGTATTTT. It translates to CASSSSSGGTKQYF.

This clonotype was observed a handful of times. The chain combines TRBV3-1 with TRBJ2-7; D possibly corresponds to TRBD1 (5 bases). There are 14 residues in the CDR3. Germline loops: CDR1 LGHDT, CDR2 YNNKEL (reference sequence). The V gene lost 4 bases and the J gene lost 3 bases, with 13 bases spanning the gap. The CDR3 spells CASSPTGDSYEQYV. CDR3 nucleotide sequence: TGTGCCAGCAGCCCCACAGGAGATAGCTACGAGCAGTACGTC.

This clonotype showed up many times. The V gene is TRBV12-3 or TRBV12-4, the J gene TRBJ2-2; TRBD2 matches at 7 bases. V was pared by 6 bases and J by 4 bases, with 5 bases of the junction left unmatched. There are 14 residues in the CDR3. CDR3 region: CASSLGTITGELFF. CDR3 coding DNA: TGTGCCAGCAGCCTCGGGACTATCACCGGGGAGCTGTTTTTT.

This clonotype was seen a handful of times. The chain uses TRBV4-2 and TRBJ2-3, with D possibly being TRBD2 (5 bases). CDR1 and CDR2 from the germline V gene are LGHNA and YNFKEQ. Trimming stripped 6 bases from V and 0 bases from J, with 10 bases between. This CDR3 spans 14 amino acids. The CDR3: CASREESSTDTQYF. The CDR3 bases are TGTGCCAGCAGGGAGGAGTCTAGCACAGATACGCAGTATTTT.

The gene calls are TRBV6-2 or TRBV6-3 and TRBJ2-1, with D hard to call. There are 14 residues in the CDR3. Looked up from germline, CDR1 is MNHEY and CDR2 is SVGEGT. Trimming pared 4 bases from V and 3 bases from J, leaving 10 bases between. The CDR3 nucleotides are TGTGCCAGCAGTTTCGTGGGTCACTACAATGAGCAGTTCTTC. This codes for CASSFVGHYNEQFF.

This chain joins TRBV7-9 and TRBJ2-7; TRBD1 is a possible D gene (5 bases). Trimming cost V 1 base and J 6 bases, with 16 bases left between them. The germline V gene encodes CDR1 SEHNR and CDR2 FQNEAQ (reference sequence). This CDR3 region has 15 residues. The CDR3 loop reads CASSLGQGSHIEQYF. DNA for the CDR3: TGTGCCAGCAGCTTAGGGCAGGGAAGCCACATCGAGCAGTACTTC.

This clonotype has more than one count but fewer than ten. This chain joins TRBV6-5 and TRBJ2-1; possibly TRBD2 for D (7 bases). Trimming pared 2 bases from V and 6 bases from J, leaving 11 bases between. CDR3 length: 14 amino acids. Germline CDR1 reads MNHEY; CDR2 reads SVGAGI. The CDR3 protein is CASSYQGRGNEQFF. The CDR3 DNA sequence: TGTGCCAGCAGTTACCAGGGGAGGGGCAATGAGCAGTTCTTC.

The genes are TRBV5-1 and TRBJ1-1; D is undetermined. Trimming removed 2 bases at V and 1 base at J, with 3 bases between. Looked up from germline, CDR1 is SGHRS and CDR2 is YFSETQ. The CDR3 runs to 12 residues. CDR3 sequence (DNA): TGCGCCAGCAGCTTTAAGAACACTGAAGCTTTCTTT. It is translated as CASSFKNTEAFF.

This clonotype showed up many times. The chain combines TRBV7-9 with TRBJ2-7, with 12 nucleotides matching TRBD2. V trimming: 0 bases; J trimming: 2 bases; junction bases outside the gene matches: 2. CDR1 is SEHNR, CDR2 FQNEAQ, per germline (reference sequence). This CDR3 is built from 16 residues. CDR3 coding DNA: TGTGCCAGCAGCTTAGCCCGGACTAGCGGGACCTACGAGCAGTACTTC. This sequence encodes CASSLARTSGTYEQYF.

CDR3 DNA sequence: TGCGCCAGCAGCTTGAAAGGCGTGGGGGATGAAGCTTTCTTT. It specifies CASSLKGVGDEAFF. The gene calls are TRBV5-1 and TRBJ1-1; a possible D gene is TRBD1 (5 bases). Germline V gives CDR1 SGHRS, CDR2 YFSETQ. Trimming took off 1 base at V and 7 bases at J, with 14 bases between the two ends. CDR3 length: 14 amino acids. The variable domain in full, with the rest retrieved from reference TRBV5-1 and TRBJ1-1, is KAGVTQTPRYLIKTRGQQVTLSCSPISGHRSVSWYQQTPGQGLQFLFEYFSETQRNKGNFPGRFSGRQFSNSRSEMNVSTLELGDSALYLCASSLKGVGDEAFFGQGTRLTVV.

The chain has TRBV5-1 and TRBJ1-1; a weak D match, TRBD1 (5 bases). Germline-derived CDR1 and CDR2 are SGHRS and YFSETQ. There are 12 residues in the CDR3. V lost 4 bases, J lost 5 bases, and 9 bases lay in between. CDR3 DNA sequence: TGCGCCAGCAGCACAGAGGGGACTGAAGCTTTCTTT. Its translation: CASSTEGTEAFF.

This clonotype has only a few counts. The J gene is TRBJ2-7, the V gene TRBV27; 7 bases fit TRBD2. Per germline, CDR1 MNHEY and CDR2 SMNVEV (reference sequence). V was pared by 5 bases and J by 0 bases, with 16 bases of the junction left unmatched. There are 18 residues in the CDR3. The chain's CDR3 is CASSRSHPASGSSYEQYV. DNA of the CDR3: TGTGCCAGCAGTCGCAGTCACCCCGCTAGCGGCAGCTCCTACGAGCAGTACGTC.

This clonotype was found a few times. V and J are TRBV19 and TRBJ1-3; D gene unclear. Germline V gives CDR1 LNHDA, CDR2 SQIVND (reference sequence). Trimming shortened V by 1 base and J by 0 bases, and 10 bases separated the two germline ends. The CDR3 covers 16 residues. The CDR3 spells CASSIALRISGNTIYF. The CDR3 region has the DNA TGTGCCAGTAGTATAGCCCTCCGGATCTCTGGAAACACCATATATTTT.

The chain is built from TRBV6-5 and TRBJ2-5; D is ambiguous. CDR1 MNHEY and CDR2 SVGAGI come from the germline V gene. There are 15 residues in the CDR3. V lost 5 bases and J 1 base, leaving 14 bases between the germline ends. The CDR3 nucleotides are TGTGCCAGCAGTCCCCGGATCACGGCCCAAGAGACCCAGTACTTC. It encodes CASSPRITAQETQYF.

Only a few counts were recorded for this clonotype. The chain links TRBV5-1 to TRBJ2-5; 9 bases are shared with TRBD1. The V gene's germline CDR1 is SGHRS and CDR2 YFSETQ. CDR3 length: 15 amino acids. V trimming: 3 bases; J trimming: 1 base; junction bases outside the gene matches: 4. The CDR3 nucleotides read TGCGCCAGCAGCTCCGGGGACAGGGTCCAAGAGACCCAGTACTTC. Its protein product is CASSSGDRVQETQYF.